This T cell receptor (beta chain) was recorded in a study of blood T cell repertoires in COVID-19. As for the study in general: The United States, Italy and Spain supplied acute and convalescent COVID-19 samples. In each case, the material was cDNA or gDNA derived from T cells, B-cell-depleted T cells, or PBMCs.

V was clipped by 5 bases and J by 5 bases, with 18 bases between them. CDR1 DFQATT and CDR2 SNEGSKA come from the germline V gene (reference sequence). The CDR3 has 14 residues. The table lists this clone with many counts. As originally analysed: Cell counts per sample came from amplifying reference gene primers. TCRdb keeps only in-frame clones here, not all; method: immunoSEQ multiplex PCR. Clonal size and the V and J genes are those of that table, whereas D and trimming came from the DNA. The table lists roughly 200,000 clones, roughly 82% of them singletons, with roughly an eighth in the top ten. The receptor comes from a human donor in a cohort sampled during active COVID-19. The chain couples TRBV20-1 to TRBJ2-5; TRBD2 might be the D (5 bases). The sample consisted of peripheral blood. The CDR3 reads CSARELGKSETQYF. The CDR3, as DNA: TGCAGTGCTCGTGAACTAGGAAAGTCGGAGACCCAGTACTTC.